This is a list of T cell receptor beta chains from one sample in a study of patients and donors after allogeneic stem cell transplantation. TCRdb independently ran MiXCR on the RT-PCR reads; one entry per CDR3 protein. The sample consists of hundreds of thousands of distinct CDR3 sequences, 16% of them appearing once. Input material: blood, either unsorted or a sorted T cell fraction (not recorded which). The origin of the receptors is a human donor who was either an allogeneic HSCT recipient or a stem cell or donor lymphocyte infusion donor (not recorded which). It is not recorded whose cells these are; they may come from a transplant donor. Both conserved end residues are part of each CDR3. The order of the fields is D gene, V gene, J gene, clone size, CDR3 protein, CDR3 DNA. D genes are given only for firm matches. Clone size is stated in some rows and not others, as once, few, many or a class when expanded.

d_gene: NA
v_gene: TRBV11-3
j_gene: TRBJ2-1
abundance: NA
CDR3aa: CASSFRQGPYNEQFF
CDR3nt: TGTGCCAGCAGCTTTCGCCAGGGTCCCTACAATGAGCAGTTCTTC

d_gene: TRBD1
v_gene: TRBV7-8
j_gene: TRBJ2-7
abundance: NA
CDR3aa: CASSDPGTGIGEQYF
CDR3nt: TGTGCCAGCAGCGACCCCGGGACAGGTATTGGCGAGCAGTACTTC

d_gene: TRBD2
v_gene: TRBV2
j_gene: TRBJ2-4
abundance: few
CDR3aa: CASSGETLAGGSKNIQYF
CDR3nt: TGTGCCAGCAGTGGAGAAACCCTAGCGGGAGGATCTAAAAACATTCAGTACTTC

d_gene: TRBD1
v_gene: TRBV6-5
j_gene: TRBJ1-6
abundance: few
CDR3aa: CASSYAGQDNSPLHF
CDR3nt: TGTGCCAGCAGTTACGCGGGACAGGATAATTCACCCCTCCACTTT

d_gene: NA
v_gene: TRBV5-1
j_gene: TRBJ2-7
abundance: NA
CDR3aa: CASKGSGPYEQYF
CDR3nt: TGCGCCAGCAAAGGGTCGGGCCCATACGAGCAGTACTTC

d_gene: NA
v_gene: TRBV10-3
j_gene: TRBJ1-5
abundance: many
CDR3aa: CAISESGRDHQPQHF
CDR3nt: TGTGCCATCAGTGAGTCGGGCAGGGATCATCAGCCCCAGCATTTT

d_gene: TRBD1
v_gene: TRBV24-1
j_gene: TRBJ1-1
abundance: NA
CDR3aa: CATSDYRGGNTEAFF
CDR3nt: TGTGCCACCAGTGACTACAGGGGGGGAAACACTGAAGCTTTCTTT

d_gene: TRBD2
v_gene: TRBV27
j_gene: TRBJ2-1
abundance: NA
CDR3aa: CASSLIGGVGFF
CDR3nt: TGTGCCAGCAGTTTAATCGGGGGGGTCGGATTCTTC

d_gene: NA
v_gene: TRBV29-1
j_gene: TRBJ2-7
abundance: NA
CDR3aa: CSVRDTPYEQYF
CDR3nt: TGCAGCGTACGGGACACCCCCTACGAGCAGTACTTC

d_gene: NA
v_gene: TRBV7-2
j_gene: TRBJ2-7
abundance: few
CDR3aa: CASSFRGYYEQYF
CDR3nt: TGTGCCAGCAGCTTCAGGGGTTACTACGAGCAGTACTTC

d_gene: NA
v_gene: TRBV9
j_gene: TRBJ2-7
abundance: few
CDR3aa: CASSVDGASYEQYF
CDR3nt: TGTGCCAGCAGCGTAGATGGGGCCAGCTACGAGCAGTACTTC

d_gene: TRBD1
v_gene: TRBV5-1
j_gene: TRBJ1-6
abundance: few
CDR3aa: CASTGGYNSPLHF
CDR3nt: TGCGCCAGCACAGGGGGCTATAATTCACCCCTCCACTTT

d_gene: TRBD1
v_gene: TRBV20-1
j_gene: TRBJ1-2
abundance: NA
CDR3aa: CSARVRDSYGYTF
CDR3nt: TGCAGTGCTAGGGTCCGGGACAGCTATGGCTACACCTTC

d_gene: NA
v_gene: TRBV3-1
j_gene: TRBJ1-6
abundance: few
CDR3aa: CASSQEWSGSPLHF
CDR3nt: TGTGCCAGCAGCCAAGAATGGAGCGGTTCACCCCTCCACTTT

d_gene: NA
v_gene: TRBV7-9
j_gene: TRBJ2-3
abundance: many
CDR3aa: CASSLALSGSTDTQYF
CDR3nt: TGTGCCAGCAGCTTAGCGCTAAGCGGGAGCACAGATACGCAGTATTTT

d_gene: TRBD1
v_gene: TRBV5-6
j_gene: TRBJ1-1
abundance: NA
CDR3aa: CASSPGQGPTEAFF
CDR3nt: TGTGCCAGCAGCCCAGGACAGGGCCCCACTGAAGCTTTCTTT

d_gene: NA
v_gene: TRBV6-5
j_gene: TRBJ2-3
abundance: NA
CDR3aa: CASSYVGGSTDTQYF
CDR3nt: TGTGCCAGCAGTTATGTCGGGGGCAGCACAGATACGCAGTATTTT

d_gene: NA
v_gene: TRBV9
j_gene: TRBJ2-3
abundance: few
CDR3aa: CASSGVGGPDTQYF
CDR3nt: TGTGCCAGCAGCGGAGTGGGGGGGCCAGATACGCAGTATTTT

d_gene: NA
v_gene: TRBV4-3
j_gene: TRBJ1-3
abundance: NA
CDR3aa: CASSQGLVGNTIYF
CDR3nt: TGCGCCAGCAGCCAAGGTTTGGTGGGAAACACCATATATTTT

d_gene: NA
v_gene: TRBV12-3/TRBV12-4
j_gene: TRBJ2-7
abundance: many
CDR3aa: CASSFAGISYEQYF
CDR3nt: TGTGCCAGCAGTTTTGCAGGGATTAGTTACGAGCAGTACTTC

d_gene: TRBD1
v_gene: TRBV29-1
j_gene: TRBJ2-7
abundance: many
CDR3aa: CSVGQDYEQYF
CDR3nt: TGCAGCGTCGGACAGGACTACGAGCAGTACTTC

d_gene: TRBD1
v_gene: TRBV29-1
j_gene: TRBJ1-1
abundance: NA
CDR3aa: CSVEDQRGLDTEAFF
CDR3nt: TGCAGCGTTGAAGATCAGAGGGGGCTTGACACTGAAGCTTTCTTT

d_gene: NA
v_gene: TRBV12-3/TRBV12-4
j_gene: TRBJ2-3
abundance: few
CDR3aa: CASSYGGGATDTQYF
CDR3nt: TGTGCCAGCAGTTATGGGGGGGGGGCCACAGATACGCAGTATTTT

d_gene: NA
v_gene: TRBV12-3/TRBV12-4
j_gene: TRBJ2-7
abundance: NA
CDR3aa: CASAGTPDYEQYF
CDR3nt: TGTGCCAGCGCCGGGACCCCGGACTACGAGCAGTACTTC

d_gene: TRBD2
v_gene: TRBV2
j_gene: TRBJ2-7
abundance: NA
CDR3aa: CASSRTSGRYEQYF
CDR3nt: TGTGCCAGCTCCCGGACTAGCGGGAGATACGAGCAGTACTTC

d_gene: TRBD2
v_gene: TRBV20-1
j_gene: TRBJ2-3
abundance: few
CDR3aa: CSANRLAVSTDTQYF
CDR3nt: TGCAGTGCCAATCGACTAGCAGTAAGCACAGATACGCAGTATTTT

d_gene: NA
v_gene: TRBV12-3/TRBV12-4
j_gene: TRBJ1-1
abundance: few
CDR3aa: CASSLFGGEGTEAFF
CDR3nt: TGTGCCAGCAGTTTATTTGGAGGGGAGGGCACTGAAGCTTTCTTT

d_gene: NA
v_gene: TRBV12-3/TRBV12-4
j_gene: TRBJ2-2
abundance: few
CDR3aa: CASRLTPGELFF
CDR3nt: TGTGCCAGCAGGCTTACTCCCGGGGAGCTGTTTTTT

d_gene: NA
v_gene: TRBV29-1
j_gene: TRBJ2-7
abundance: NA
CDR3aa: CSVARDTYYEQYF
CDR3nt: TGCAGCGTCGCAAGGGACACCTACTACGAGCAGTACTTC

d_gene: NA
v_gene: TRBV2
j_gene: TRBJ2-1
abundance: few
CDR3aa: CASSPTASSYNEQFF
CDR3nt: TGTGCCAGCAGCCCGACGGCTAGCTCCTACAATGAGCAGTTCTTC

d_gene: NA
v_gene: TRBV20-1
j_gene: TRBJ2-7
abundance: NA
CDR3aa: CSARDQTPYEQYF
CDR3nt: TGCAGTGCTAGAGATCAGACCCCCTACGAGCAGTACTTC

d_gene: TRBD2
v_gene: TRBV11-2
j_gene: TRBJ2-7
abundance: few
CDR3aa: CASSLGVLAGLWAYEQYF
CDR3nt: TGTGCCAGCAGCTTAGGGGTCCTAGCGGGATTATGGGCCTACGAGCAGTACTTC

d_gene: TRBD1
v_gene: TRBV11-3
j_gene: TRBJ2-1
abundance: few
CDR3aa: CASSFRDRDHNEQFF
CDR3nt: TGTGCCAGCAGCTTTCGGGACAGGGACCACAATGAGCAGTTCTTC

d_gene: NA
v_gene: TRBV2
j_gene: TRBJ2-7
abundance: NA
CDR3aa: CASSAAKGRHEQYF
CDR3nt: TGTGCCAGCAGTGCTGCTAAGGGGAGGCACGAGCAGTACTTC

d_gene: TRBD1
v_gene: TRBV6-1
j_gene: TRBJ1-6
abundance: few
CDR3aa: CASSRRGQRSSYNSPLHF
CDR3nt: TGTGCCAGCAGCCGTAGGGGACAGCGGAGCTCCTATAATTCACCCCTCCACTTT

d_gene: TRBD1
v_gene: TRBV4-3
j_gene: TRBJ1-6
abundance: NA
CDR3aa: CASSLRTGNNSPLHF
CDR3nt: TGCGCCAGCAGCCTACGGACAGGGAATAATTCACCCCTCCACTTT

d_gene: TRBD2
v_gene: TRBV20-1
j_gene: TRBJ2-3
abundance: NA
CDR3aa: CSAQRFSGRAGADTQYF
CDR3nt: TGCAGTGCTCAAAGATTTAGCGGGAGGGCCGGGGCAGATACGCAGTATTTT

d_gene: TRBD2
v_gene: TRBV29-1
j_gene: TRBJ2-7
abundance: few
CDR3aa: CSVPRPREDPYEQYF
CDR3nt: TGCAGCGTCCCACGTCCGCGGGAGGACCCCTACGAGCAGTACTTC

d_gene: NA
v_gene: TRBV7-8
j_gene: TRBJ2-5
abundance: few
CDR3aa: CASSLAGKYQETQYF
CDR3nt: TGTGCCAGCAGCTTAGCGGGGAAGTACCAAGAGACCCAGTACTTC

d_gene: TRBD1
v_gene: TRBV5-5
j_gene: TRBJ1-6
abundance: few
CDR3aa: CASSLSEGTGYSPLHF
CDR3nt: TGTGCCAGCAGCCTCAGTGAGGGGACAGGGTATTCACCCCTCCACTTT

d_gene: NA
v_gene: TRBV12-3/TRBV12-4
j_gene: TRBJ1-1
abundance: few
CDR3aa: CASTLGTLNTEAFF
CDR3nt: TGTGCCAGCACCCTGGGGACACTTAACACTGAAGCTTTCTTT

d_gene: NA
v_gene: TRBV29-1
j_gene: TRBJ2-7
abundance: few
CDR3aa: CSVETAYEQYF
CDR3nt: TGCAGCGTTGAAACAGCCTACGAGCAGTACTTC

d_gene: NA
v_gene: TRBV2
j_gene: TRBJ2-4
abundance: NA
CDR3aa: CASMAYPGKNIQYF
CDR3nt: TGTGCCAGCATGGCATACCCTGGCAAAAACATTCAGTACTTC

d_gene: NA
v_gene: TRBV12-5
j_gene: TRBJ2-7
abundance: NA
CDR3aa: CASGTGPPYEQYF
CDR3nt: TGTGCTAGTGGCACAGGACCCCCCTACGAGCAGTACTTC

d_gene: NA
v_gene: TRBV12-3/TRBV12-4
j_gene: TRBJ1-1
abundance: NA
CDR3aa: CASSFRRRGANTEAFF
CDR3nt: TGTGCCAGCAGTTTCCGACGGAGAGGAGCGAACACTGAAGCTTTCTTT

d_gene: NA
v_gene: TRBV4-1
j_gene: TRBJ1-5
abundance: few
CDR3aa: CASSGGLFQPQHF
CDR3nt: TGCGCCAGCAGCGGGGGGCTCTTTCAGCCCCAGCATTTT

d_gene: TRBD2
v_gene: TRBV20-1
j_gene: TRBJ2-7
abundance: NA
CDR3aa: CSARVRRGRAPEQYF
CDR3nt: TGCAGTGCTAGAGTTCGTCGCGGGAGGGCCCCCGAGCAGTACTTC

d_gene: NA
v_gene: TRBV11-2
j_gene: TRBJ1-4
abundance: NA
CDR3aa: CASSFTHGGWNEKLFF
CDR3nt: TGTGCCAGCAGCTTTACGCACGGGGGATGGAATGAAAAACTGTTTTTT

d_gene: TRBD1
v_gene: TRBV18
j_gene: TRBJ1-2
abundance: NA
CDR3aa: CASSPGQVGNYGYTF
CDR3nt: TGTGCCAGCTCACCCGGACAGGTTGGGAACTATGGCTACACCTTC

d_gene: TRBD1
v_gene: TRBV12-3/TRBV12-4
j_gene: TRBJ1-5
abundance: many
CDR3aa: CASSLTGGNQPQHF
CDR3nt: TGTGCCAGCAGTCTCACAGGGGGCAATCAGCCCCAGCATTTT

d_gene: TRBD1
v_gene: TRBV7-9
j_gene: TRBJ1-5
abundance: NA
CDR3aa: CASSARTGDPNQPQHF
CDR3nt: TGTGCCAGCAGCGCCCGCACAGGGGATCCCAATCAGCCCCAGCATTTT